One and the same sample provided the 15 T cell receptor beta chains below, sequenced in a study of blood T cell repertoires in COVID-19. Produced via immunoSEQ multiplex PCR; TCRdb's table is partial and in-frame only. The sample records about 330,000 clones, approximately 82% being singletons. Sample: peripheral blood. These receptors were taken from a woman aged 45-65 years with acute or convalescent COVID-19.

The chain has TRBV12-3 or TRBV12-4 and TRBJ2-3; D not certain. The CDR3 sequence is 13 residues long. The V end lost 8 bases, the J end lost 0 bases, and 9 bases lay between the germline ends. The CDR3 DNA reads as TGTGCCAGCGGCGGATCTAGCACAGATACGCAGTATTTT. Encoded protein: CASGGSSTDTQYF.

The chain joins TRBV18 to TRBJ1-2; D not certain. The CDR3 extends over 14 amino acids. Between the trimmed V and J ends, which lost 6 bases and 0 bases, there was a span of 11 bases. Germline V gene sequence: CDR1 KGHSH, CDR2 LQKENI. Here the CDR3 reads CASSETRANYGYTF. The CDR3 DNA reads as TGTGCCAGCTCGGAGACTCGAGCTAACTATGGCTACACCTTC.

The chain couples TRBV5-5 to TRBJ1-1; 8 nucleotides align to TRBD1. CDR1 and CDR2 (germline): SGHKS, YYEKEE (reference sequence). Trimming at V came to 0 bases and at J to 0 bases, leaving 7 bases not matched to a gene. There are 17 residues in the CDR3. CDR3 sequence reads: CASSLGQGAVMNTEAFF. In DNA, the CDR3 is TGTGCCAGCAGCTTGGGGCAGGGGGCTGTCATGAACACTGAAGCTTTCTTT.

The V gene is TRBV2, the J gene TRBJ2-1; D might be TRBD2 (6 bases). The V end was cut by 4 bases, the J end by 7 bases, with 17 bases between. Germline V lookup: CDR1 SNHLY, CDR2 FYNNEI. This CDR3 has 15 residues. This chain's CDR3 is CASSGAGSGINEQFF. In nucleotides, the CDR3 is TGTGCCAGCAGTGGCGCCGGGAGTGGAATAAATGAGCAGTTCTTC.

The V call is TRBV5-1, the J call TRBJ2-7; possibly TRBD2 for D (5 bases). Germline CDR1 reads SGHRS; CDR2 reads YFSETQ. Trimming took 4 bases from V and 2 from J, leaving 13 bases between them. The CDR3 consists of 14 residues. CDR3 sequence reads: CASSQLAKPYEQYF. CDR3 sequence (DNA): TGCGCCAGCAGCCAGTTAGCGAAGCCCTACGAGCAGTACTTC. The full variable domain, in which reference TRBV5-1 and TRBJ2-7 provide the parts outside the CDR3, is KAGVTQTPRYLIKTRGQQVTLSCSPISGHRSVSWYQQTPGQGLQFLFEYFSETQRNKGNFPGRFSGRQFSNSRSEMNVSTLELGDSALYLCASSQLAKPYEQYFGPGTRLTVT.

DNA for the CDR3: TGTGCCAGTAGTATTGAGGTTAGGGGCATGAACACTGAAGCTTTCTTT. Encoded protein: CASSIEVRGMNTEAFF. V usage is TRBV19 and J usage is TRBJ1-1; TRBD1 might be the D (5 bases). V lost 3 bases and J 0 bases, leaving 14 bases between the germline ends. Germline V gene lookup returns CDR1 LNHDA and CDR2 SQIVND (reference sequence). The CDR3 totals 16 residues.

This chain connects TRBV2 to TRBJ1-5, with no clear D. V gave up 7 bases and J gave up 0 bases, with 10 bases separating them. The germline gives CDR1 SNHLY, CDR2 FYNNEI. The CDR3 has 14 residues. The CDR3 DNA reads as TGTGCCAGCACCGAGGGTAATAGCAATCAGCCCCAGCATTTT. It codes for CASTEGNSNQPQHF.

The genes are TRBV11-2 and TRBJ2-7, with TRBD1 identical over 9 bases. Germline V gene lookup returns CDR1 SGHAT and CDR2 FQNNGV. V lost 5 bases, J lost 12 bases, and 8 bases stayed unmatched. The CDR3 sequence is 12 residues long. CDR3 coding DNA: TGTGCCAGCAGCCCGGACAGGGGTATTCTGTACTTC. Residues: CASSPDRGILYF.

This clone was found a few times. This rearrangement joins TRBV18 to TRBJ2-1; 7 bases fit TRBD2. Germline values: CDR1 KGHSH, CDR2 LQKENI. The CDR3 runs 14 residues. V lost 3 bases, J lost 9 bases, and 8 bases stayed unmatched. The CDR3 loop reads CASSPQRLAGEQFF. Written as DNA, the CDR3 is TGTGCCAGCTCACCCCAAAGACTAGCCGGTGAGCAGTTCTTC.

The V and J genes are TRBV5-1 and TRBJ1-4; D may be TRBD1 (6 bases). The CDR3 is 14 amino acids. CDR1 and CDR2 from the germline V gene are SGHRS and YFSETQ. Trimming pared 4 bases from V and 6 bases from J, leaving 13 bases between. CDR3 sequence (DNA): TGCGCCAGCAGCCCCCCAGGGGCTCATGAAAAACTGTTTTTT. It encodes CASSPPGAHEKLFF.

The genes are TRBV9 and TRBJ2-1; 7 bases align to TRBD1. The CDR3 runs 15 residues. With V trimmed by 3 bases and J by 0 bases, 3 bases remained unmatched. The V gene's germline CDR1 is SGDLS and CDR2 YYNGEE. The CDR3 loop reads CASSAGGSSYNEQFF. The DNA for the CDR3 is TGTGCCAGCAGCGCAGGGGGTAGCTCCTACAATGAGCAGTTCTTC.

As concerns this clone: A junction boundary mismatches the germline segment, possibly from a read error. The V call is TRBV20-1, the J call TRBJ2-1; D remains ambiguous. CDR1 and CDR2 (germline): DFQATT, SNEGSKA (reference sequence). This CDR3 region has 11 residues. DNA of the CDR3: TGCAGCGCTAAGCCCCACAATGAGCAGTTCTTC. Its translation is CSAKPHNEQFF.

The chain carries TRBV6-6 and TRBJ2-7; 7 bases match TRBD2. The V and J ends lost 2 bases and 2 bases, in that order; junction bases with no gene match: 3. The CDR3 is made up of 14 amino acids. Germline assignment: CDR1 MNHNY and CDR2 SVGAGI (reference sequence). The CDR3, as DNA: TGTGCCAGCAGTTACGGGGAGGGTCCCTACGAGCAGTACTTC. Its translation: CASSYGEGPYEQYF.

This chain connects TRBV7-2 to TRBJ2-7; 9 nucleotides match TRBD1. After removal of 7 bases from V and 0 bases from J, the junction contained 7 bases not matched to a gene. CDR1 and CDR2 (germline): SGHTA, FQGNSA. The CDR3 runs 15 residues. The CDR3 region is CASNDGTGYSYEQYF. CDR3 in DNA: TGTGCCAGCAACGACGGGACAGGGTACTCCTACGAGCAGTACTTC. Filled out from reference TRBV7-2 and TRBJ2-7, the complete variable domain reads GAGVSQSPSNKVTEKGKDVELRCDPISGHTALYWYRQSLGQGLEFLIYFQGNSAPDKSGLPSDRFSAERTGGSVSTLTIQRTQQEDSAVYLCASNDGTGYSYEQYFGPGTRLTVT.

V gene TRBV27 combines with J gene TRBJ1-4; TRBD1 aligns across 7 bases. The CDR3 sequence is 17 residues long. V lost 3 bases and J lost 6; bases outside the gene matches: 13. Germline CDR1 is MNHEY and CDR2 is SMNVEV (reference sequence). In nucleotides, the CDR3 is TGTGCCAGCAGTTTCCATAACAGGGGACGAGGAGATGAAAAACTGTTTTTT. Its translation: CASSFHNRGRGDEKLFF.